This TCR beta chain was sequenced for a study of cytomegalovirus exposure and HLA in healthy donors. Overall study context: It was reported in a later analysis that the same platform had been used for the roughly 130 validation repertoires as for the approximately 670 first-cohort repertoires. Study-level findings and limits: A subsequent analysis found that TCR clusters from the first cohort also tended to co-occur in the 120 validation repertoires, with about 95% of cluster scores above 0. A list of 164 TCR beta chains associated with cytomegalovirus was given.

The donors were in the approximately 120-subject validation cohort; that cohort was separate from the approximately 700-subject first cohort. Generated by immunoSEQ multiplex PCR, the TCRdb table keeps only in-frame clones and is missing some. The sample holds roughly 350,000 clones, roughly 90% seen once. About this clone: The antigen remains unidentified. Sequence at one end of the junction differs from germline and may be a read error.

The source is a woman aged 18-30 years in good health and CMV-seronegative. Sequences were obtained from PBMCs.

The CDR3 loop reads CASREVLAGGGYEQYF. DNA of the CDR3: TGTGCCAGCAGGGAAGTCTTAGCGGGAGGCGGGTACGAGCAGTACTTC. This chain joins TRBV6-1 and TRBJ2-7, with 10 bases that match TRBD2. Germline V gene data show CDR1 as MNHNS and CDR2 as SASEGT. The CDR3 is 16 amino acids.